A single sample gave rise to the 2 T cell receptor beta chains below, sequenced in a study of Tregs in tolerant kidney transplant recipients. Data came from immunoSEQ multiplex PCR; TCRdb stores just in-frame clones and leaves some out. The profile covers around 230,000 clones, with about 80% appearing a single time and roughly 0.67% taken by the ten largest. What was sequenced was CD4+ T cells from blood. The receptors shown here come from a human donor in good health.

The chain links TRBV4-1 to TRBJ1-1, with D perhaps matching TRBD1 (6 bases). The CDR3 contains 15 residues. Germline V gene data show CDR1 as MGHRA and CDR2 as YSYEKL. The V end lost 1 base, the J end lost 4 bases, and 13 bases lay between the germline ends. The CDR3 loop reads CASSQVRGFGTEAFF. Written as DNA, the CDR3 is TGCGCCAGCAGCCAAGTAAGGGGGTTTGGCACTGAAGCTTTCTTT.

The genes are TRBV10-1 and TRBJ1-1; D remains unclear. Deletions cut 4 bases from V and 4 bases from J, with 16 bases between. This CDR3 has 15 residues. Germline CDR1 reads WNHNN; CDR2 reads SYGVQD (reference sequence). The CDR3 loop is CASSASGSGLTEAFF. For the CDR3, the DNA is TGCGCCAGCAGTGCCTCGGGTTCTGGGCTCACTGAAGCTTTCTTT.